A single sample is the source of the 9 T cell receptor beta chains below, sequenced in a study of blood T cell repertoires in COVID-19. The assay was immunoSEQ multiplex PCR, and TCRdb's table has in-frame clones only and misses some. The table lists hundreds of thousands of clones, 75% to 90% of them singletons, with around 9.6% in the top ten. Sequencing input: peripheral blood. These receptors were taken from a woman in her sixties or seventies with COVID-19, enrolled during active disease.

The CDR3 coding sequence is TGTGCCAGCAGCTTTTTGACAGGCCAAAACAATGAGCAGTTCTTC. This codes for CASSFLTGQNNEQFF. This rearrangement joins TRBV11-3 to TRBJ2-1; D is possibly TRBD1 (6 bases). Germline V gene data show CDR1 as SGHNT and CDR2 as YENEEA. Between the trimmed V and J ends, which lost 3 bases and 5 bases, there was a span of 14 bases. This CDR3 contains 15 residues.

The gene calls are TRBV28 and TRBJ1-1; 7 nucleotides agree with TRBD1. CDR1 and CDR2 from the germline V gene are MDHEN and SYDVKM. This CDR3 region has 14 residues. With 6 bases clipped from V and 4 bases from J, the junction kept 8 bases outside the gene matches. The CDR3 is CASRTGTVVTEAFF. The CDR3 coding sequence is TGTGCCAGCAGGACAGGGACAGTAGTCACTGAAGCTTTCTTT.

The chain couples TRBV9 to TRBJ2-7, with TRBD1 as a possible D gene (6 bases). The ends were cut back, 0 bases at V and 2 bases at J, with 12 bases in the middle. The germline V gene encodes CDR1 SGDLS and CDR2 YYNGEE. The CDR3 is 15 residues long. CDR3 sequence: CASSVAGTPTYEQYF. The CDR3 bases are TGTGCCAGCAGCGTAGCTGGGACACCCACCTACGAGCAGTACTTC.

V gene TRBV6-5 combines with J gene TRBJ2-7; 7 bases line up with TRBD2. With V trimmed by 7 bases and J by 7 bases, 13 bases remained unmatched. The germline V gene encodes CDR1 MNHEY and CDR2 SVGAGI. The CDR3 has 14 amino acids. CDR3 nucleotide sequence: TGTGCCAGCACTCAGGGTCGCGGGAGAGAAGAGCAGTACTTC. Protein product: CASTQGRGREEQYF.

Comment on this clone: The sample has other DNA sequences that encode this CDR3 too. The chain combines TRBV5-1 with TRBJ2-7, with D possibly matching TRBD2 (6 bases). The CDR3 has 13 amino acids. The V end lost 0 bases, the J end lost 7 bases, and 11 bases lay between the germline ends. CDR1 and CDR2 from the germline V gene are SGHRS and YFSETQ. This chain's CDR3 is CASSLVLAGEQYF. The CDR3 DNA reads as TGCGCCAGCAGCTTGGTACTAGCTGGGGAGCAGTACTTC.

This clone was seen a few times. The V and J genes are TRBV30 and TRBJ2-7; the match to TRBD1 covers 8 bases. Trimming cost V 2 bases and J 4 bases; bases outside gene matches: 7. This CDR3 comprises 14 residues. The germline V gene encodes CDR1 GTSNPN and CDR2 SVGIG (reference sequence). In DNA, the CDR3 is TGTGCCTGGAGTCTGGGGACAGGCGATTACGAGCAGTACTTC. Amino acid sequence: CAWSLGTGDYEQYF.

This sequence joins TRBV5-1 and TRBJ2-7, with TRBD1 matching 7 bases. V gave up 1 base and J gave up 3 bases; unmatched junction bases: 4. Germline lookup yields CDR1 SGHRS and CDR2 YFSETQ. The CDR3 consists of 14 residues. CDR3 sequence (DNA): TGCGCCAGCAGCTTGTATCCAGGGGGCTACGAGCAGTACTTC. Translation: CASSLYPGGYEQYF.

V usage is TRBV11-1 and J usage is TRBJ2-2; D is perhaps TRBD2 (6 bases). Germline CDR1 SGHAT, CDR2 FQDESV (reference sequence). The ends were cut back, 1 base at V and 1 base at J, with 7 bases in the middle. CDR3 size: 15 residues. CDR3 in DNA: TGTGCCAGCAGCTTAGACGGGAGGAACACCGGGGAGCTGTTTTTT. It encodes CASSLDGRNTGELFF.

V usage is TRBV5-1 and J usage is TRBJ2-2; 9 nucleotides agree with TRBD1. Germline V gene lookup returns CDR1 SGHRS and CDR2 YFSETQ. The length of the CDR3 is 15 residues. The trim removed 0 bases at V and 5 bases at J, leaving 2 bases unmatched. The CDR3, as DNA: TGCGCCAGCAGCTTGGACAGGGGGCATACCGGGGAGCTGTTTTTT. Translating it yields CASSLDRGHTGELFF. Full variable domain (remainder filled in from reference TRBV5-1 and TRBJ2-2): KAGVTQTPRYLIKTRGQQVTLSCSPISGHRSVSWYQQTPGQGLQFLFEYFSETQRNKGNFPGRFSGRQFSNSRSEMNVSTLELGDSALYLCASSLDRGHTGELFFGEGSRLTVL.